What follows are 10 T cell receptor beta chains derived from one specimen sequenced in a study of T cells in women clearing cervical HPV infection. Clones were sequenced by immunoSEQ multiplex PCR, and TCRdb holds only the in-frame ones, with some missing. Recorded for this sample: about 39,000 clones. The sample consisted of blood buffy coat. These receptors all stem from a woman between 18 and 70 years old with a cervical HPV16 infection that either progressed to CIN3+ or cleared (not recorded which).

For this clone: The sequenced fragment ends 3 residues before the CDR3 boundary, so the rest is inferred from the germline J gene. The chain combines TRBV19 with TRBJ2-7; 8 nucleotides match TRBD1. This CDR3 contains 15 residues. V dropped 5 bases and J dropped 5; count of bases not matched to a gene: 11. The germline V gene has CDR1 LNHDA and CDR2 SQIVND (reference sequence). The CDR3 protein is CASSSPGQGKHEQYF. The CDR3 DNA, read in part, is TGTGCCAGTAGTTCCCCTGGACAGGGAAAGCACGAG.

A word on this clone: The CDR3 end is not reached by the read, which stops 3 residues before it; the germline J gene fills it in. The chain combines TRBV5-1 with TRBJ1-1; possible D gene TRBD1, 5 bases. Trimming cost V 5 bases and J 1 base, with 15 bases left between them. Germline-derived CDR1 and CDR2 are SGHRS and YFSETQ. CDR3 length: 15 amino acids. The CDR3 is CASSSLRQPNTEAFF. The covered CDR3 bases are TGCGCCAGCAGTAGCTTGCGACAGCCGAACACTGAA.

About this clone: Read coverage stops 3 residues before the CDR3 terminus; the germline J gene supplies the remainder. This sequence joins TRBV2 and TRBJ2-3; 11 nucleotides line up with TRBD1. CDR1 is SNHLY and CDR2 is FYNNEI in the germline V gene. The CDR3 loop spans 14 amino acids. The sequenced part of the CDR3 DNA is TGTGCCAGCAGTGTTCGGACAGGGGGCGAGACG. Amino acid sequence: CASSVRTGGET. The whole CDR3 region reads CASSVRTGGETQYF.

Notes on this clone: The missing CDR3 end, 3 residues past where the read stops, is filled in from the germline J gene. This chain links TRBV30 with TRBJ2-5; 9 nucleotides agree with TRBD2. Germline V CDR1 and CDR2: GTSNPN, SVGIG (reference sequence). V gave up 0 bases and J gave up 2 bases; unmatched junction bases: 7. This CDR3 region has 16 residues. CDR3 loop: CAWSVGHSGGQETQYF. The CDR3 bases that were read are TGTGCCTGGAGTGTAGGTCATAGCGGGGGACAAGAGACC.

As concerns this clone: The CDR3 extends 3 residues past the end of the read, so its final part is completed from the germline J gene. The J gene is TRBJ2-6, the V gene TRBV7-9; 7 bases fit TRBD1. With 5 bases clipped from V and 0 bases from J, the junction kept 1 base outside the gene matches. CDR3 size: 15 residues. The germline V gene encodes CDR1 SEHNR and CDR2 FQNEAQ (reference sequence). CDR3 bases read: TGTGCCAGCAGCCGACAGGGCTCTGGGGCCAACGTC. This sequence encodes CASSRQGSGANV. The full CDR3 reads CASSRQGSGANVLTF.

Note on this clone: Relative to the germline gene, one junction end is altered; a read error may explain this. The read gets to within 3 residues of the CDR3 end, and the germline J gene fills in the rest. In the same sample, other DNA sequences code for this CDR3. This chain uses TRBV19 with TRBJ1-3; D not certain. The CDR3 covers 13 residues. Germline assignment: CDR1 LNHDA and CDR2 SQIVND (reference sequence). The CDR3 loop reads CATSQGFGNTIYF. The part of the CDR3 DNA that was read is TGTGCCACCTCCCAAGGGTTTGGAAACACT. Using reference TRBV19 and TRBJ1-3 for the parts outside the CDR3, the full variable domain is DGGITQSPKYLFRKEGQNVTLSCEQNLNHDAMYWYRQDPGQGLRLIYYSQIVNDFQKGDIAEGYSVSREKKESFPLTVTSAQKNPTAFYLCATSQGFGNTIYFGEGSWLTVV.

The part of the CDR3 DNA that was read is TGTGCCATCAGTGAGCCCGGGACTAGTCTGCAGACC. Encoded protein: CAISEPGTSLQT. The entire CDR3 protein reads CAISEPGTSLQTQYF. The rearrangement links TRBV10-3 to TRBJ2-5; 8 bases fit TRBD2. The read terminates 3 residues ahead of where the CDR3 ends, so the germline J gene completes it. Germline V gives CDR1 ENHRY, CDR2 SYGVKD. The ends lost 2 bases at V and 6 bases at J; junction bases unmatched: 8. The CDR3 is 15 residues long.

The part of the CDR3 DNA that was read is TGTGCCAGCAGTGAGGAACAGGGACGGAGAACTGAA. Its protein is CASSEEQGRRTE. The full-length CDR3 reads as CASSEEQGRRTEAFF. The chain recombines TRBV6-1 with TRBJ1-1; D may be TRBD1 (6 bases). The observed sequence ends 3 residues before the CDR3 terminus, with the missing tail filled in from the germline J gene. The CDR3 sequence is 15 residues long. V lost 3 bases and J lost 5, with 16 bases in between. Per germline, CDR1 MNHNS and CDR2 SASEGT.

On this clone itself: The read ends 3 residues early relative to the CDR3; the germline J gene fills the gap. V gene TRBV20-1 combines with J gene TRBJ2-4, with 15 nucleotides matching TRBD2. The germline CDR1 and CDR2 sequences are DFQATT and SNEGSKA (reference sequence). The V gene end was trimmed by 1 base and the J gene end by 3 bases; junction bases not matched to a gene: 4. CDR3 length: 17 residues. CDR3 region: CSARGGLAGGGKNIQYF. CDR3 DNA, as far as it was read: TGCAGTGCTAGAGGGGGACTAGCGGGAGGAGGCAAAAACATT.

About this clone itself: The CDR3 extends 3 residues past the end of the read, so its final part is completed from the germline J gene. The chain employs TRBV5-5 and TRBJ2-3; D remains ambiguous. The CDR3 sequence is 13 residues long. Looked up from germline, CDR1 is SGHKS and CDR2 is YYEKEE (reference sequence). CDR3 sequence: CASSYRNNQPQYF. The CDR3 DNA, read in part, is TGTGCCAGCAGTTACAGAAACAATCAGCCG.